The 5 T cell receptor beta chains presented below share a single source sample, sequenced in a study of cytomegalovirus exposure and HLA in healthy donors (dated by TCRdb to about 2017). The method was the immunoSEQ multiplex PCR assay. The source is immuneACCESS, and TCRdb retained only in-frame sequences with V and J called. Part of the clones is not carried over; for the studies checked, unresolved V genes explain less than half of this, and the remainder is unexplained. A total of 55,000 to 75,000 clones appear in this sample, around 95% of them only once. Around 7% of the sample belongs to the ten largest clones. Sequencing used PBMCs. These TCRs come from a woman aged 18-35 years in good health and CMV-seropositive.

The chain uses TRBV28 and TRBJ2-1, with 8 nucleotides matching TRBD2. Germline CDR1 reads MDHEN; CDR2 reads SYDVKM. V shed 8 bases, J shed 6 bases, and the junction held 15 bases outside the gene matches. This CDR3 is 16 amino acids long. CDR3 protein: CASLTRRDGRANEQFF. CDR3 bases: TGTGCCAGCTTAACGAGGCGGGACGGGAGGGCCAATGAGCAGTTCTTC.

In regard to this clone: The sample has other DNA sequences that encode this CDR3 too. V is TRBV2 and J is TRBJ2-5; 7 bases are shared with TRBD2. The J segment lost 0 bases and the V segment lost 5 bases, leaving 6 bases of the junction unmatched. The germline gives CDR1 SNHLY, CDR2 FYNNEI. The CDR3 is 15 residues long. The DNA of the CDR3 is TGTGCCAGCAGTCGGGTGGGGGGGAACCAAGAGACCCAGTACTTC. Translation: CASSRVGGNQETQYF.

The chain combines TRBV19 with TRBJ2-3, with 7 bases fitting TRBD1. The CDR3 has 15 amino acids. V gave up 4 bases and J gave up 2 bases; unmatched junction bases: 6. Germline values: CDR1 LNHDA, CDR2 SQIVND (reference sequence). CDR3 protein: CASSSRQGITDTQYF. For the CDR3, the DNA is TGTGCCAGTAGTAGCAGACAGGGTATCACAGATACGCAGTATTTT.

This clone showed up just once. CDR3 sequence: CATRQSSYEQYF. In DNA, the CDR3 is TGTGCCACCCGACAAAGCTCCTACGAGCAGTACTTC. The V call is TRBV2, the J call TRBJ2-7, with D uncertain. CDR1 is SNHLY, CDR2 FYNNEI, per germline. V lost 10 bases and J lost 0, with 10 bases in between. The CDR3 runs 12 residues.

The CDR3 is CASEHRGRNEQFF. CDR3 in DNA: TGTGCCAGCGAGCACAGGGGCCGCAATGAGCAGTTCTTC. V is TRBV6-1 and J is TRBJ2-1; 7 positions agree with TRBD1. CDR1 and CDR2 (germline): MNHNS, SASEGT. V was pared by 8 bases and J by 6 bases, with 7 bases of the junction left unmatched. This CDR3 comprises 13 residues.